A single TCR beta chain is shown here with its context. The data were taken from a study of cytomegalovirus exposure and HLA in healthy donors. The germline V gene has CDR1 LNHDA and CDR2 SQIVND (reference sequence). The CDR3 is 13 amino acids. V was clipped by 3 bases and J by 9 bases, with 12 bases between them. Primers: 60 Vbeta forward and 13 Jbeta reverse. Repertoires were generated with immunoSEQ multiplex PCR, while TCRdb's copy carries only in-frame clones and drops some. There are roughly 130,000 clones in the sample; approximately 80% occur only once, and under 3% lies in the top ten. The receptor comes from a woman in her late teens or twenties in good health and CMV-seropositive. This chain uses TRBV19 with TRBJ2-1; perhaps TRBD2 as D (6 bases). What was sequenced was PBMCs. CDR3: CASSILEGGEQFF. Here the CDR3 DNA reads TGTGCCAGTAGTATTTTGGAGGGAGGTGAGCAGTTCTTC. Full variable domain (outside the CDR3, taken from reference TRBV19 and TRBJ2-1): DGGITQSPKYLFRKEGQNVTLSCEQNLNHDAMYWYRQDPGQGLRLIYYSQIVNDFQKGDIAEGYSVSREKKESFPLTVTSAQKNPTAFYLCASSILEGGEQFFGPGTRLTVL.